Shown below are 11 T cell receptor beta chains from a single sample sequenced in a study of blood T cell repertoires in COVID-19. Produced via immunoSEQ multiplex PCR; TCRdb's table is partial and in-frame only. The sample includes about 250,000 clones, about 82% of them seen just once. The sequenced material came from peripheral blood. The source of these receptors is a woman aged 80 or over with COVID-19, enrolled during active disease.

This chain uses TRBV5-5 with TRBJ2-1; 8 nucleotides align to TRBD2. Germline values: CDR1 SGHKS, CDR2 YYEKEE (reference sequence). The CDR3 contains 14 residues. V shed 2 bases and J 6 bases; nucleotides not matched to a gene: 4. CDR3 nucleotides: TGTGCCAGCAGCTTTAGCGGGGAGACCAATGAGCAGTTCTTC. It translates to CASSFSGETNEQFF.

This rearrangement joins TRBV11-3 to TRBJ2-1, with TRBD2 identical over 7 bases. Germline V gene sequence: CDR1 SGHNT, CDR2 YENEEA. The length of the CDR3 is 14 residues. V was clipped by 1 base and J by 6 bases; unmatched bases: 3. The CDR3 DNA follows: TGTGCCAGCAGCTTAGCCTCGGGAGGCAATGAGCAGTTCTTC. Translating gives CASSLASGGNEQFF.

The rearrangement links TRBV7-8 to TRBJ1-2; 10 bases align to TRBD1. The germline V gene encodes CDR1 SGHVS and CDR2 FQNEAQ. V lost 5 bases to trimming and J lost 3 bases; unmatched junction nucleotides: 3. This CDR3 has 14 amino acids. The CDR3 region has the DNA TGTGCCAGCAGCAAGACAGGGGGCGACTATGGCTACACCTTC. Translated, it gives CASSKTGGDYGYTF.

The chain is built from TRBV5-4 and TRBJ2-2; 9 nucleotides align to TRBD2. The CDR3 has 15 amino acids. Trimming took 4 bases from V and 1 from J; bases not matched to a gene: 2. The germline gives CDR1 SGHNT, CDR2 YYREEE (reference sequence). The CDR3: CASSPTSGNTGELFF. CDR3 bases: TGTGCCAGCAGCCCGACTAGCGGGAACACCGGGGAGCTGTTTTTT.

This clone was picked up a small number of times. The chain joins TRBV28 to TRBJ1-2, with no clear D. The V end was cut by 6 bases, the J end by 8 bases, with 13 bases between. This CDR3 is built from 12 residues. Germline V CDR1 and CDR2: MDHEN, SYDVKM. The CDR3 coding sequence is TGTGCCAGCAGCCTAAATCTGAGGGGCTACACCTTC. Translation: CASSLNLRGYTF.

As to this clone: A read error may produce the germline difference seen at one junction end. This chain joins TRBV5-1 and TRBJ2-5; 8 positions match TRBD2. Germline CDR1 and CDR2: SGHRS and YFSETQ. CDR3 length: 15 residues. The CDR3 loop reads CASSLEGLGQGTQYF. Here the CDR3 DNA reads TGCGCCAGCAGCTTGGAGGGACTAGGCCAAGGGACCCAGTACTTC.

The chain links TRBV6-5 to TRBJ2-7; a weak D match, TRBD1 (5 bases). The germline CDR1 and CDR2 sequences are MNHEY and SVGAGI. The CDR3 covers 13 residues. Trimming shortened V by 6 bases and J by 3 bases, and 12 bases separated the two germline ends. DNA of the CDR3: TGTGCCAGCAGGAGGACATCTAGCTACGAGCAGTACGTC. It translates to CASRRTSSYEQYV.

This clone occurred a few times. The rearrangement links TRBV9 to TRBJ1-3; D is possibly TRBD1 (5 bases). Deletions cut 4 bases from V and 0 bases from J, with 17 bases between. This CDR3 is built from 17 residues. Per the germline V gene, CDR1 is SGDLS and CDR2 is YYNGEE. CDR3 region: CASSPLRTLGSGNTIYF. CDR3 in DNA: TGTGCCAGCAGCCCCTTAAGGACACTTGGCTCTGGAAACACCATATATTTT.

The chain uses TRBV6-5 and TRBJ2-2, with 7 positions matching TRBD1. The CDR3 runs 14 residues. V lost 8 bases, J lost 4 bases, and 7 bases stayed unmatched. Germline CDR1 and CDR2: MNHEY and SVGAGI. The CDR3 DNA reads TGTGCCAGCCGAATGGGACAGATCACCGGGGAGCTGTTTTTT. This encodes CASRMGQITGELFF.

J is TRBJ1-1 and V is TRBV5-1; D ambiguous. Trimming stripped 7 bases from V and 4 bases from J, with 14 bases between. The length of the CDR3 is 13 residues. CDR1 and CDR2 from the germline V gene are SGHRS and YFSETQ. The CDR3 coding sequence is TGCGCCAGCCTCAGGCCCCCGAGCACTGAAGCTTTCTTT. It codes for CASLRPPSTEAFF.

CDR3 coding DNA: TGTGCCAGCAGTTCCCTAAAGTGGGGGGGCACTGAAGCTTTCTTT. Protein: CASSSLKWGGTEAFF. The chain employs TRBV28 and TRBJ1-1, with a tentative D call TRBD1 (5 bases). The CDR3 contains 15 residues. The V gene's germline CDR1 is MDHEN and CDR2 SYDVKM. V gave up 4 bases and J gave up 4 bases, with 16 bases separating them.